The present TCR beta chain was sequenced within a study of CD8+CD57+ T cells in acquired aplastic anemia. For the study at large: Quantities of DNA derived from sorted CD4+ and CD8+ cells averaged roughly 3 ug.

As regards this clonotype: Its cognate antigen is unknown.

Findings and caveats of the study: Between patients and controls, twenty-nine CD8+ CDR3 sequences were found in common.

Flow cytometry had shown expanded CD8+CD57+ cells in the patients chosen for sequencing. TCR beta VDJ and CDR3 were profiled, and genomic DNA was the template. TCRdb processed the reads anew with MiXCR; each CDR3 protein has one entry. Here the sample spans 450,000 to 550,000 distinct CDR3 sequences, around a third being singletons. This sequence was found in a human donor with aplastic anemia. The sequencing sample was made of sorted CD4+, CD8+, or CD8+CD57+ T cells (not recorded which) from PBMCs.

The CDR3 coding sequence is TGTGCCAGCGGACAGCGAGGGGACGCAGATACGCAGTATTTT. Amino acid sequence: CASGQRGDADTQYF. This chain links TRBV25-1 with TRBJ2-3; D might be TRBD1 (6 bases). V was cut by 8 bases and J by 4 bases, with 16 bases left in between. CDR1 is MGHDK, CDR2 SYGVNS, per germline. The CDR3 spans 14 residues. The full variable domain, in which reference TRBV25-1 and TRBJ2-3 provide the parts outside the CDR3, is EADIYQTPRYLVIGTGKKITLECSQTMGHDKMYWYQQDPGMELHLIHYSYGVNSTEKGDLSSESTVSRIRTEHFPLTLESARPSHTSQYLCASGQRGDADTQYFGPGTRLTVL.